The 8 T cell receptor beta chains listed next were all sequenced from one sample in a study of shared clonotypes between healthy human individuals (dated by TCRdb to 2018 to 2021). Libraries were prepared through the immunoSEQ multiplex PCR assay. As stored in TCRdb, this immuneACCESS dataset retains in-frame rearrangements with V and J assigned. A fraction of the clones does not appear; measured against another copy, unresolved V genes explain less than half of the discrepancy, and the remainder lacks a known reason. The sample table holds hundreds of thousands of clones, of which around 95% were seen once. The ten largest account for around 0.097% of the sample. CD8 naive samples were obtained by positive selection for CCR7 among CD45RO-negative cells, yielding a CD45RA+CCR7+ population from which TemRA cells were excluded. The specimen was naive CD8+ T cells sorted from blood. Read against the paper, the sample's cell subset or site label means: CD45RA+CCR7+. These receptors were obtained from a woman aged 25-40 years in good health.

V usage is TRBV18 and J usage is TRBJ2-5, with 9 bases that match TRBD1. V gave up 1 base and J gave up 2 bases; unmatched junction bases: 2. The CDR3 runs 15 residues. Germline-derived CDR1 and CDR2 are KGHSH and LQKENI. The CDR3: CASSPRDRVQETQYF. In DNA, the CDR3 is TGTGCCAGCTCACCACGGGACAGGGTTCAAGAGACCCAGTACTTC.

The rearrangement links TRBV14 to TRBJ1-1; weak D call: TRBD1 (5 bases). The V end was cut by 6 bases, the J end by 4 bases, with 12 bases between. Germline V gene lookup returns CDR1 SGHDN and CDR2 FVKESK. The CDR3 has 13 residues. The CDR3 here is CASRSRDPTEAFF. The CDR3 nucleotides are TGTGCCAGCAGATCTAGGGACCCCACTGAAGCTTTCTTT.

V and J are TRBV9 and TRBJ2-1, with 10 bases matching TRBD2. The CDR3 runs 13 residues. Germline V CDR1 and CDR2: SGDLS, YYNGEE. V lost 7 bases and J lost 9; bases outside the gene matches: 7. CDR3 DNA sequence: TGTGCCAGCGGCCTAGCGGGAGACGCTGAGCAGTTCTTC. This translates into CASGLAGDAEQFF. Filled out from reference TRBV9 and TRBJ2-1, the complete variable domain reads DSGVTQTPKHLITATGQRVTLRCSPRSGDLSVYWYQQSLDQGLQFLIQYYNGEERAKGNILERFSAQQFPDLHSELNLSSLELGDSALYFCASGLAGDAEQFFGPGTRLTVL.

The CDR3: CASSPGGGASYEQYF. DNA of the CDR3: TGCGCCAGCAGCCCGGGGGGGGGCGCCTCCTACGAGCAGTACTTC. The chain recombines TRBV4-1 with TRBJ2-7; 8 bases are shared with TRBD2. This CDR3 has 15 amino acids. Germline values: CDR1 MGHRA, CDR2 YSYEKL. V was clipped by 4 bases and J by 0 bases; unmatched bases: 5.

This clone showed up just once. The chain couples TRBV6-1 to TRBJ2-7; 7 nucleotides agree with TRBD2. The J segment lost 3 bases and the V segment lost 4 bases, leaving 3 bases of the junction unmatched. Per the germline V gene, CDR1 is MNHNS and CDR2 is SASEGT. The CDR3 contains 13 residues. This chain's CDR3 is CASSVASGYEQYF. CDR3 coding DNA: TGTGCCAGCAGTGTAGCTAGCGGCTACGAGCAGTACTTC.

The chain has TRBV5-1 and TRBJ2-7, with D maybe TRBD2 (6 bases). In germline, CDR1 is SGHRS, CDR2 YFSETQ. The CDR3 covers 14 residues. Deletions cut 4 bases from V and 3 bases from J, with 14 bases between. CDR3: CASSPEGRVYEQYF. In DNA, the CDR3 is TGCGCCAGCAGCCCGGAGGGCAGGGTCTACGAGCAGTACTTC.

This chain uses TRBV7-6 with TRBJ1-1, with D unclear. This CDR3 is built from 14 residues. Germline V lookup: CDR1 SGHVS, CDR2 FNYEAQ. With 7 bases removed from V and 3 bases from J, the gap between germline ends came to 15 bases. CDR3 in amino acids: CASTLTESYTEAFF. DNA of the CDR3: TGTGCCAGCACCCTTACAGAAAGCTACACTGAAGCTTTCTTT.

The J gene is TRBJ1-1, the V gene TRBV4-1, with TRBD1 as a possible D gene (6 bases). Per germline, CDR1 MGHRA and CDR2 YSYEKL. Trimming left V 1 base short and J 1 base short, with 13 bases between. CDR3 size: 16 residues. CDR3 in amino acids: CASSQGRGLANTEAFF. CDR3 bases: TGCGCCAGCAGCCAAGGTAGGGGGTTGGCGAACACTGAAGCTTTCTTT.